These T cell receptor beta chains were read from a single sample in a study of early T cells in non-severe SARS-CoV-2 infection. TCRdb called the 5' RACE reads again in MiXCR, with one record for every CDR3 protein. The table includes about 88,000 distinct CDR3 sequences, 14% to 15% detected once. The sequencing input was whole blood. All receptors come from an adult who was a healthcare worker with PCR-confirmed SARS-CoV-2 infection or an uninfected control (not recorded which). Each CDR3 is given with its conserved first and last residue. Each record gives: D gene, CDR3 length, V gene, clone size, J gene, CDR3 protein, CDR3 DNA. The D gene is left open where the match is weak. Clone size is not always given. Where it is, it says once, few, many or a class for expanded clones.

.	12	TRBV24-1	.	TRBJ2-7	CATSDSRGEQYF	TGTGCCACCAGTGATTCCCGGGGAGAGCAGTACTTC
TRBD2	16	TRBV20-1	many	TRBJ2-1	CSARDPTSGRLYEQFF	TGCAGTGCTAGAGACCCTACTAGCGGGAGACTGTATGAGCAGTTCTTC
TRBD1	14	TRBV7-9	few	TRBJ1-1	CASVAGTANTEAFF	TGTGCCAGCGTTGCCGGGACAGCAAACACTGAAGCTTTCTTT
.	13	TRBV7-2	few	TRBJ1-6	CASSLEANSPLHF	TGTGCCAGCAGCTTAGAGGCCAATTCACCCCTCCACTTT
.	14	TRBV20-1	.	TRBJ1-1	CSARAGAGNTEAFF	TGCAGTGCTAGAGCGGGTGCGGGGAACACTGAAGCTTTCTTT
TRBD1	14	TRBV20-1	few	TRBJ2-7	CSASIAGGRGEQYF	TGCAGTGCTAGTATCGCAGGGGGCCGGGGAGAGCAGTACTTC
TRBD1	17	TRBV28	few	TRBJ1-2	CASSDQRGRRKWNGYTF	TGTGCCAGCAGTGATCAGAGGGGGCGGAGGAAGTGGAATGGCTACACCTTC
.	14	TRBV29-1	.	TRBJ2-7	CSVEDLRRHYEQYF	TGCAGCGTTGAAGATCTTAGGCGACACTACGAGCAGTACTTC
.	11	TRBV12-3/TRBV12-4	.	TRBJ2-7	CASSQRAEQYF	TGTGCCAGCAGTCAACGAGCCGAGCAGTACTTC
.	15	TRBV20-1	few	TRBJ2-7	CSARDTTGYTYEQYF	TGCAGTGCTAGAGATACGACCGGTTATACCTACGAGCAGTACTTC
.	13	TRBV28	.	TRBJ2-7	CASGTWGPYEQYF	TGTGCCAGCGGGACCTGGGGCCCCTACGAGCAGTACTTC
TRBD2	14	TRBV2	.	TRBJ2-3	CASSVSGRTDTQYF	TGTGCCAGCAGTGTTAGCGGGAGGACAGATACGCAGTATTTT
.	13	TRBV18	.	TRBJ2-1	CASSSAGFLEQFF	TGTGCCAGCTCATCGGCGGGGTTTCTTGAGCAGTTCTTC
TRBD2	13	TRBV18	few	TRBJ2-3	CASSAVAGDTQYF	TGTGCCAGCTCAGCAGTAGCGGGAGATACGCAGTATTTT
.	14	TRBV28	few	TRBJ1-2	CASSIYSSNYGYTF	TGTGCCAGCAGCATTTACAGCTCCAACTATGGCTACACCTTC
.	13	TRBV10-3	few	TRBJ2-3	CAISGGGTDTQYF	TGTGCCATCAGTGGGGGGGGCACAGATACGCAGTATTTT
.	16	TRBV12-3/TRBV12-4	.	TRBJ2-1	CASIPDQTKLYNEQFF	TGTGCCAGCATCCCGGACCAGACGAAGCTATACAATGAGCAGTTCTTC
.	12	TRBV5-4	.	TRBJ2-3	CASSSPVSTQYF	TGTGCCAGCTCCTCCCCAGTAAGCACGCAGTATTTT
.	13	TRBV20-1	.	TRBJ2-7	CSARVGNSYEQYF	TGCAGTGCTAGAGTGGGGAACTCCTACGAGCAGTACTTC
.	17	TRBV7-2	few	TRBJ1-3	CASSLRGRSVSGNTIYF	TGTGCCAGCAGCTTACGGGGCAGGTCCGTCTCTGGAAACACCATATATTTT
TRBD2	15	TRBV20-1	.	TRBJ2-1	CSARESSGDHNEQFF	TGCAGTGCCCGGGAATCTAGCGGGGATCACAATGAGCAGTTCTTC
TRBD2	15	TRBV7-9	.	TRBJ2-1	CASSLEGLASSEQFF	TGTGCCAGCAGCTTAGAGGGACTAGCGTCCAGTGAGCAGTTCTTC
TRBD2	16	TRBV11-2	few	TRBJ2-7	CASSLASGSAGYEQYF	TGTGCCAGCAGCTTGGCTAGCGGGAGCGCGGGTTACGAGCAGTACTTC
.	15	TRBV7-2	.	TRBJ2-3	CASSPVRDSTDTQYF	TGTGCCAGCAGCCCCGTCCGGGACTCGACAGATACGCAGTATTTT
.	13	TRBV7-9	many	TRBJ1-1	CASSFGANTEAFF	TGTGCCAGCAGCTTTGGCGCGAACACTGAAGCTTTCTTT
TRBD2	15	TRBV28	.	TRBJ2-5	CASSSETSGSWTQYF	TGTGCCAGCAGTTCCGAAACTAGCGGGAGCTGGACCCAGTACTTC
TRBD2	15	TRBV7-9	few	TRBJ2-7	CASSSVTSGAYEQYF	TGTGCCAGCAGCTCCGTGACTAGCGGGGCCTACGAGCAGTACTTC
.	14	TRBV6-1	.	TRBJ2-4	CASSLDNNKNIQYF	TGTGCCAGCAGCCTGGATAACAACAAAAACATTCAGTACTTC
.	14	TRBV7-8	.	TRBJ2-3	CASSFRPPPDTQYF	TGTGCCAGCAGCTTTAGACCGCCGCCAGATACGCAGTATTTT
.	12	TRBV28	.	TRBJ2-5	CASRTVARTQYF	TGTGCCAGCAGGACAGTGGCCAGGACCCAGTACTTC
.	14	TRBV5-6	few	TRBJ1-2	CASSLEQGRGGYTF	TGTGCCAGCAGCTTGGAACAGGGTCGAGGCGGCTACACCTTC
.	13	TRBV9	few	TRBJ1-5	CASSVNTDQPQHF	TGTGCCAGCAGCGTTAATACCGATCAGCCCCAGCATTTT
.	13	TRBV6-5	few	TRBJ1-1	CASSLYLNTEAFF	TGTGCCAGCAGTTTATACTTGAACACTGAAGCTTTCTTT
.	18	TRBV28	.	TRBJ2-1	CASSLSPSGPGTNVEQFF	TGTGCCAGCAGTTTATCCCCTTCAGGCCCAGGAACAAATGTGGAGCAGTTCTTC
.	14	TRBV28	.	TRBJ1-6	CASSLAQYNSPLHF	TGTGCCAGCAGTTTAGCCCAATATAATTCACCCCTCCACTTT
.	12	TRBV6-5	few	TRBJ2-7	CASGYTAYEQYF	TGTGCCAGCGGCTACACGGCCTACGAGCAGTACTTC
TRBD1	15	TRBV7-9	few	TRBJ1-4	CASSLGDSFNEKLFF	TGTGCCAGCAGCTTAGGGGACAGCTTTAATGAAAAACTGTTTTTT
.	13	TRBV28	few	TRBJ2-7	CASSFGRGYEQYF	TGTGCCAGCAGTTTCGGACGGGGCTACGAGCAGTACTTC
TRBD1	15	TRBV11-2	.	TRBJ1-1	CASSRNRGGDTEAFF	TGTGCCAGCAGCCGAAACAGGGGCGGCGACACTGAAGCTTTCTTT
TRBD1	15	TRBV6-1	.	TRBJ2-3	CASSENGQGTDTQYF	TGTGCCAGCAGTGAAAACGGACAGGGGACAGATACGCAGTATTTT
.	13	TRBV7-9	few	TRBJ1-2	CASTPQTGWGYTF	TGTGCCAGCACCCCTCAGACCGGCTGGGGCTACACCTTC
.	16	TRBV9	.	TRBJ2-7	CASSSTPQGATYEQYF	TGTGCCAGCAGCAGTACACCCCAGGGCGCGACCTACGAGCAGTACTTC
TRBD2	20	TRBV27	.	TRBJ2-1	CASSPHPRIAGGSSYNEQFF	TGTGCCAGCAGTCCCCACCCCAGAATAGCGGGAGGGAGCTCCTACAATGAGCAGTTCTTC